This is a list of T cell receptor beta chains from one sample in a study of blood T cell repertoires in COVID-19. Some clones are missing from TCRdb's copy, which holds only in-frame ones; the method was immunoSEQ multiplex PCR. The repertoire holds about 210,000 clones, with approximately 90% as singletons. The material sequenced was PBMCs or T cells enriched from blood (not recorded which). Receptor source: a man aged 18-30 years with acute COVID-19. Each CDR3 is given with its conserved first and last residue. Each record gives: J gene, V gene, D gene, clone size, CDR3 DNA, CDR3 protein. D genes are given only for firm matches. Clone size, where shown, is once, few, many, or a class for clones that have expanded.

TRBJ2-1	TRBV19	TRBD2	.	TGTGCCAGTAGTAGTTGGACTAGCGGCTGGGGCGACAATGAGCAGTTCTTC	CASSSWTSGWGDNEQFF
TRBJ2-5	TRBV14	.	.	TGTGCCAGCAGCCAACTCCCAGCGCATCAAGAGACCCAGTACTTC	CASSQLPAHQETQYF
TRBJ1-1	TRBV28	TRBD1	.	TGTGCCAGCAGCCCCGCCAGGGGGTTGAACACTGAAGCTTTCTTT	CASSPARGLNTEAFF
TRBJ1-2	TRBV11-3	.	.	TGTGCCAGCAGTCCGGGGGGGGTCCGAACATATGGCTACACCTTC	CASSPGGVRTYGYTF
TRBJ2-7	TRBV30	.	.	TGTGCCTGGAGGGGGAGCTCCTACGAGCAGTACTTC	CAWRGSSYEQYF
TRBJ2-2	TRBV9	TRBD1	.	TGTGCCAGCAGCGTAAAGGACAGGGATAACACCGGGGAGCTGTTTTTT	CASSVKDRDNTGELFF
TRBJ2-1	TRBV28	.	.	TGTGCCAGCAGTTCCGCTGCGGAGGGTTACAATGAGCAGTTCTTC	CASSSAAEGYNEQFF
TRBJ2-3	TRBV30	.	.	TGTGCCTGGAGCTTGGCATCTAGCACAGATACGCAGTATTTT	CAWSLASSTDTQYF
TRBJ2-7	TRBV6-1	.	.	TGTGCCAGCAGTGAAGCGCTTCTTAAGGGGATGACCTACGAGCAGTACTTC	CASSEALLKGMTYEQYF
TRBJ2-1	TRBV7-8	TRBD2	few	TGTGCCAGCAGCGAGATAACCGGGACTAGCGGGAGTCTCAATGAGCAGTTCTTC	CASSEITGTSGSLNEQFF
TRBJ2-7	TRBV7-8	TRBD1	.	TGTGCCAGCAGCTTACATGGCAGGGGGTCCAGCTCCTACGAGCAGTACTTC	CASSLHGRGSSSYEQYF
TRBJ2-6	TRBV14	.	.	TGTGCCAGCACGCTATCTGGGGCCAACGTCCTGACTTTC	CASTLSGANVLTF
TRBJ2-1	TRBV11-2	.	.	TGTGCCAGCAGCTTAGCTACCCCGGGGATTAGTCGGAATGAGCAGTTCTTC	CASSLATPGISRNEQFF
TRBJ1-2	TRBV19	TRBD1	.	TGTGCCAGTAGTGAGACAGGGAGCGGCTATGGCTACACCTTC	CASSETGSGYGYTF
TRBJ1-2	TRBV5-1	TRBD1	.	TGCGCCAGCTCCACAGGGGTCTCTGGCTACACCTTC	CASSTGVSGYTF
TRBJ2-2	TRBV6-5	.	.	TGTGCCAGCAGTTACTCTTCCCTACTTTCCGGGGAGCTGTTTTTT	CASSYSSLLSGELFF
TRBJ2-2	TRBV28	.	.	TGTGCCAGCAGTCCGCCTGAGCTCACCGGGGAGCTGTTTTTT	CASSPPELTGELFF
TRBJ2-1	TRBV27	.	.	TGTGCCAGCAGCCACTCACTAGGGCGGAATGAGCAGTTCTTC	CASSHSLGRNEQFF
TRBJ2-1	TRBV7-3	TRBD2	.	TGTGCCAGCAGCCCGGGGACTAGCGGGATGAATGAGCAGTTCTTC	CASSPGTSGMNEQFF
TRBJ1-1	TRBV5-1	.	many	TGCGCCAGCAGCCAACTCAACGTGCCGGCTTTCTTT	CASSQLNVPAFF
TRBJ2-7	TRBV11-2	TRBD1	.	TGTGCCAGCAGCTCCGGGACAGGGTCTTACGAGCAGTACTTC	CASSSGTGSYEQYF
TRBJ1-4	TRBV28	.	.	TGTGCCAGCCAGCTGGACGCGGGGGCAACTAATGAAAAACTGTTTTTT	CASQLDAGATNEKLFF
TRBJ1-1	TRBV28	.	.	TGTGCCAGCAGTTCCCTGGGGCAGGATATAATGAGTTTCTTT	CASSSLGQDIMSFF
TRBJ1-6	TRBV2	.	.	TGTGCCGACCGGGACTCGAATTCACCCCTCCACTTT	CADRDSNSPLHF
TRBJ1-3	TRBV11-2	.	.	TGTGCCAGCAGCCTGGGGACAATAGGAAACACCATATATTTT	CASSLGTIGNTIYF
TRBJ2-2	TRBV7-7	TRBD2	once	TGTGCTAGCAGCCCCGGGACTAGCGGGAGTAACGGGGAGCTGTTTTTT	CASSPGTSGSNGELFF
TRBJ2-7	TRBV5-1	.	few	TGCGCCAGCAGGTATAGGGGGGGAAGCTCCTACGAGCAGTACTTC	CASRYRGGSSYEQYF
TRBJ1-4	TRBV9	TRBD1	.	TGTGCCAGCAGCGTAGAGGGGGACAGGGGTGGACTGTTTTTT	CASSVEGDRGGLFF
TRBJ2-1	TRBV5-1	TRBD2	.	TGCGCCAGCAGCGAAGGGGAGGGGTACAATGAGCAGTTCTTC	CASSEGEGYNEQFF
TRBJ2-3	TRBV5-6	.	.	TGTGCCAGCAGCTTCGGTTCAGATACGCAGTATTTT	CASSFGSDTQYF
TRBJ2-5	TRBV11-3	TRBD2	.	TGTGCCAGCAGCCCCGGACTAGCGACCCAAGAGACCCAGTACTTC	CASSPGLATQETQYF
TRBJ1-1	TRBV7-3	.	.	TGTGCCAGCAGCTTAGCAGGGAACACTGAAGCTTTCTTT	CASSLAGNTEAFF
TRBJ1-1	TRBV5-6	.	.	TGTGCCAGCAGCTCAAGGCGTCAGGGGCGCGGAGCTTTCTTT	CASSSRRQGRGAFF
TRBJ1-5	TRBV18	.	.	TGTGCCAGCTCACCAGAGAACAGGGCTCGGAATCAGCCCCAGCATTTT	CASSPENRARNQPQHF
TRBJ2-3	TRBV7-2	TRBD2	once	TGTGCCAGCAGCTACGGACTAGCGGGAGGAGTAAAATATACGCAGTATTTT	CASSYGLAGGVKYTQYF
TRBJ1-4	TRBV19	.	.	TGTGCCAGTAGTATAACAGTTGATAATGAAAAACTGTTTTTT	CASSITVDNEKLFF
TRBJ2-3	TRBV5-1	TRBD2	.	TGCGCCAGCAGCGTAGGGACTAGCGGGAGCACAGATACGCAGTATTTT	CASSVGTSGSTDTQYF
TRBJ2-3	TRBV27	TRBD2	.	TGTGCCAGCAGGCCCCGGTGGGAACTAGCGGCCACAGATACGCAGTATTTT	CASRPRWELAATDTQYF
TRBJ1-3	TRBV7-8	.	.	TGTGCCAGCAGCTTAGGCAGGGAACACACCATATATTTT	CASSLGREHTIYF
TRBJ2-7	TRBV6-4	TRBD1	.	TGTGCCAGCAGTGGGACAGGGCTGTCCTACGAGCAGTACTTC	CASSGTGLSYEQYF
TRBJ2-2	TRBV6-5	.	.	TGTGCCAGCAGTACAGGTTGGACCGGGGAGCTGTTTTTT	CASSTGWTGELFF
TRBJ1-5	TRBV28	.	.	TGTGCCAGCGGAAGGGGCCGGGGCAATCAGCCCCAGCATTTT	CASGRGRGNQPQHF
TRBJ2-4	TRBV19	TRBD1	few	TGTGCCAGTAGTATCTCGACAGGGATGCTGTACTTC	CASSISTGMLYF
TRBJ1-2	TRBV7-9	TRBD1	.	TGTGCCAGCAACCGACCAAGACAGGGGAGTAACTATGGCTACACCTTC	CASNRPRQGSNYGYTF
TRBJ1-4	TRBV6-5	.	.	TGTGCCAGCAGTTACTCATTGTCAAGGGGCAGCGAAAAACTGTTTTTT	CASSYSLSRGSEKLFF
TRBJ1-2	TRBV30	.	.	TGTGCCTGGAGTCCGGGGGGTAACTATGGCTACACCTTC	CAWSPGGNYGYTF
TRBJ2-7	TRBV2	.	.	TGTGCCAGCAGTAAGAGGGTCGGGAGCTCCTACGAGCAGTACTTC	CASSKRVGSSYEQYF
TRBJ2-7	TRBV24-1	TRBD1	.	TGTGCCACCAGTGATCCGGACAGGGGGGACTCCTACGAGCAGTACTTC	CATSDPDRGDSYEQYF
TRBJ1-5	TRBV4-2	.	.	TGTGCCAGCAGCCAAGATCGGGGTAGTGGCAATCAGCCCCAGCATTTT	CASSQDRGSGNQPQHF